Listed here are 23 T cell receptor beta chains from one sample, sequenced in a study of blood T cells in healthy people across ages. Through a sample-barcoded 5' primer and a J-beta primer mix, a second PCR was run for about 7 to 12 cycles. TCRdb passed the 5' RACE reads through MiXCR, listing each CDR3 protein once. This sample yields about 580,000 distinct CDR3 sequences, of which 47% are seen a single time; 20% to 25% belongs to the top ten. The sequencing input was blood. The receptors stem from a man older than 75 in good health.

This clonotype has a handful of counts. The chain links TRBV3-1 to TRBJ2-6, with TRBD2 matching 7 bases. Germline loops: CDR1 LGHDT, CDR2 YNNKEL (reference sequence). The CDR3 length is 18 residues. Losses at the gene ends were 2 bases for V and 0 bases for J; bases not matched to a gene: 7. The CDR3 here is CASSQPRGILSGANVLTF. In DNA form, the CDR3 reads TGTGCCAGCAGCCAACCGCGGGGGATCCTCTCTGGGGCCAACGTCCTGACTTTC.

This chain connects TRBV7-2 to TRBJ1-2; D is undetermined. Per germline, CDR1 SGHTA and CDR2 FQGNSA. The germline V and J ends were trimmed by 0 bases and 1 base, with 6 bases remaining between them. This CDR3 is built from 14 residues. CDR3 loop: CASSLARNNYGYTF. The CDR3, as DNA: TGTGCCAGCAGCTTAGCGCGGAATAACTATGGCTACACCTTC.

V gene TRBV7-9 combines with J gene TRBJ1-2; D unclear. This CDR3 is built from 14 residues. Between the trimmed V and J ends, which lost 3 bases and 0 bases, there was a span of 8 bases. Germline V gene lookup returns CDR1 SEHNR and CDR2 FQNEAQ (reference sequence). CDR3 protein: CASSFSGANYGYTF. The DNA of the CDR3 is TGTGCCAGCAGCTTTTCCGGAGCTAACTATGGCTACACCTTC.

This clonotype was seen a few times. This CDR3 reads CSARDRLAGTTDTQYF. In nucleotides, the CDR3 is TGCAGTGCTAGAGATCGGCTAGCGGGGACCACAGATACGCAGTATTTT. This chain connects TRBV20-1 to TRBJ2-3; 9 nucleotides align to TRBD2. Looked up from germline, CDR1 is DFQATT and CDR2 is SNEGSKA (reference sequence). Losses at the gene ends were 0 bases for V and 2 bases for J; bases not matched to a gene: 6. CDR3 length equals 16 residues.

The chain employs TRBV29-1 and TRBJ1-1; weak D call: TRBD1 (5 bases). V lost 4 bases and J lost 0, with 9 bases in between. The CDR3 covers 13 residues. Germline V lookup: CDR1 SQVTM, CDR2 ANQGSEA. CDR3 protein: CSVVQGLNTEAFF. DNA for the CDR3: TGCAGCGTTGTTCAGGGCTTGAACACTGAAGCTTTCTTT.

The count of this clonotype is one. This rearrangement joins TRBV23-1 to TRBJ2-3; D tentatively reads TRBD1 or TRBD2 (5 bases each). TRBV23-1 is sorted into the ORF group, with uncertain function. V was trimmed by 0 bases and J by 1 base, leaving 11 bases between them. The CDR3 runs 16 residues. CDR3 DNA sequence: TGCGCCAGCAGTCAATCGTGGGGACGATGCACAGATACGCAGTATTTT. Amino acids: CASSQSWGRCTDTQYF.

The chain is built from TRBV6-5 and TRBJ2-7, with TRBD2 matching over 7 bases. After removal of 8 bases from V and 4 bases from J, the junction contained 14 bases not matched to a gene. CDR1 and CDR2 (germline): MNHEY, SVGAGI. This CDR3 contains 15 residues. CDR3 sequence: CASVSYRDYTYEQYF. CDR3 nucleotide sequence: TGTGCCAGCGTTAGTTATAGGGACTACACATACGAGCAGTACTTC.

The V and J genes are TRBV20-1 and TRBJ1-2, with 7 bases aligning to TRBD1. The CDR3 runs 13 residues. The J segment lost 7 bases and the V segment lost 0 bases, leaving 5 bases of the junction unmatched. The germline V gene encodes CDR1 DFQATT and CDR2 SNEGSKA (reference sequence). The CDR3 sequence is CSARDQGEGGYTF. The CDR3 DNA follows: TGCAGTGCTAGAGATCAGGGGGAGGGTGGCTACACCTTC.

The chain couples TRBV7-9 to TRBJ1-5; 7 nucleotides align to TRBD1. The CDR3 extends over 16 amino acids. V was pared by 1 base and J by 7 bases, with 10 bases of the junction left unmatched. Germline V gene data show CDR1 as SEHNR and CDR2 as FQNEAQ (reference sequence). The CDR3 region has the DNA TGTGCCAGCAGCTTAGGGACAGGAGGAAGGAACCAGCCCCAGCATTTT. It encodes CASSLGTGGRNQPQHF.

This chain joins TRBV7-2 and TRBJ1-5, with D unclear. This CDR3 spans 12 amino acids. The germline gives CDR1 SGHTA, CDR2 FQGNSA. V was shortened by 2 bases and J by 8 bases, with 7 bases between the two germline ends. The CDR3 DNA follows: TGTGCCAGCAGCTTAAACGGGGAGCCCCAGCATTTT. Its protein is CASSLNGEPQHF.

This chain joins TRBV11-2 and TRBJ2-5; 9 bases align to TRBD2. V was pared by 7 bases and J by 4 bases, with 7 bases of the junction left unmatched. The CDR3 is 14 residues long. The germline CDR1 and CDR2 sequences are SGHAT and FQNNGV. Written as DNA, the CDR3 is TGTGCCAGCACCGTTAGCGGGGGTGGAGAGACCCAGTACTTC. Its translation is CASTVSGGGETQYF.

This chain links TRBV3-1 with TRBJ2-3; D perhaps matches TRBD1 (6 bases). V was shortened by 6 bases and J by 6 bases, with 13 bases between the two germline ends. Germline V gives CDR1 LGHDT, CDR2 YNNKEL (reference sequence). CDR3 size: 13 residues. This CDR3 reads CASRQGPGDTQYF. CDR3 in DNA: TGTGCCAGCAGACAGGGACCAGGGGATACGCAGTATTTT.

This clonotype was counted a few times. V gene TRBV20-1 combines with J gene TRBJ2-7; D is perhaps TRBD1 or TRBD2 (8 bases each). Germline values: CDR1 DFQATT, CDR2 SNEGSKA (reference sequence). This CDR3 region has 15 residues. Trimming took off 5 bases at V and 6 bases at J, with 23 bases between the two ends. This chain's CDR3 is CSAQTGGTGTREQYF. CDR3 sequence (DNA): TGCAGTGCTCAGACGGGGGGGACAGGCACACGCGAGCAGTACTTC.

The chain links TRBV9 to TRBJ2-3, with 7 bases aligning to TRBD2. The V gene's germline CDR1 is SGDLS and CDR2 YYNGEE. The CDR3 has 16 amino acids. The ends lost 0 bases at V and 6 bases at J; junction bases unmatched: 10. CDR3 sequence (DNA): TGTGCCAGCAGCGTAGGCCCGGGACTAAACCGGGATACGCAGTATTTT. Its protein is CASSVGPGLNRDTQYF.

This clonotype was counted many times. The chain carries TRBV6-5 and TRBJ1-2; 7 bases are shared with TRBD1. With 8 bases clipped from V and 2 bases from J, the junction kept 11 bases outside the gene matches. Germline-derived CDR1 and CDR2 are MNHEY and SVGAGI. CDR3 size: 15 residues. The CDR3 region has the DNA TGTGCCAGCGGATCCCTGGACAGGCCCAACTATGGCTACACCTTC. The encoded protein is CASGSLDRPNYGYTF.

The genes are TRBV7-9 and TRBJ2-5; 8 bases map to TRBD2. This CDR3 has 12 amino acids. The V segment lost 11 bases and the J segment 4 bases; nucleotides outside the gene matches: 6. CDR1 is SEHNR and CDR2 is FQNEAQ in the germline V gene (reference sequence). DNA for the CDR3: TGTGCCTCCGGGGGGGCCCCAGAGACCCAGTACTTC. Residues: CASGGAPETQYF.

On this clonotype: A read error may be the cause here, since a much bigger clone is one base away. The chain links TRBV6-5 to TRBJ2-1, with 7 bases aligning to TRBD2. CDR1 MNHEY and CDR2 SVGAGI come from the germline V gene. V dropped 6 bases and J dropped 10; count of bases not matched to a gene: 18. This CDR3 has 16 amino acids. The CDR3 protein is CASSDSGRAGLGEQFF. CDR3 DNA: TGTGCCAGCAGCGATTCGGGACGAGCGGGACTCGGGGAGCAGTTCTTC.

The V gene is TRBV20-1, the J gene TRBJ2-1, with 9 positions matching TRBD1. The junction had 10 bases not matched to a gene; V was cut back by 6 bases and J by 10 bases. This CDR3 spans 13 amino acids. The V gene's germline CDR1 is DFQATT and CDR2 SNEGSKA (reference sequence). DNA of the CDR3: TGCAGTGCCCAGGGACAGGGAAATTACGAGCAGTTCTTC. It translates to CSAQGQGNYEQFF.

The chain couples TRBV5-1 to TRBJ2-5, with D possibly TRBD1 on 6 matching bases. The CDR3 is made up of 14 amino acids. Per germline, CDR1 SGHRS and CDR2 YFSETQ. V dropped 5 bases and J dropped 1 base, with 12 bases sitting between them. The CDR3 bases are TGCGCCAGCAGGTTCGGGACAACCCAAGAGACCCAGTACTTC. Translation gives CASRFGTTQETQYF.

The CDR3 bases are TGCAGCGCTAAGAGGGGGACAGGGGTGTCCAATGAGCAGTTCTTC. This encodes CSAKRGTGVSNEQFF. The chain has TRBV29-1 and TRBJ2-1; 10 bases are a match to TRBD1. The CDR3 is 15 residues long. Germline-derived CDR1 and CDR2 are SQVTM and ANQGSEA. After removal of 7 bases from V and 6 bases from J, the junction contained 12 bases not matched to a gene.

This clonotype turned up a few times. V is TRBV4-3 and J is TRBJ2-7; the match to TRBD2 covers 7 bases. Germline trimming cut 2 bases from V and 7 bases from J; bases unmatched to any gene: 11. This CDR3 has 15 residues. Per the germline V gene, CDR1 is LGHNA and CDR2 is YSLEER. CDR3 protein: CASSQNDLGGDEQYF. The CDR3 nucleotides read TGCGCCAGCAGCCAAAACGATCTGGGAGGGGATGAGCAGTACTTC.

In this sample, this clonotype turned up a few times. This rearrangement joins TRBV11-2 to TRBJ2-3; 9 bases are a match to TRBD1. Trimming cost V 5 bases and J 4 bases; bases outside gene matches: 7. The germline V gene has CDR1 SGHAT and CDR2 FQNNGV. This CDR3 spans 15 amino acids. The CDR3 sequence is CASSPTGGLADTQYF. Written as DNA, the CDR3 is TGTGCCAGCAGCCCGACAGGGGGGCTGGCAGATACGCAGTATTTT.

The chain combines TRBV5-1 with TRBJ2-7, with 7 positions matching TRBD1. In germline, CDR1 is SGHRS, CDR2 YFSETQ. The CDR3 extends over 14 amino acids. The junction had 6 bases not matched to a gene; V was cut back by 0 bases and J by 6 bases. The CDR3: CASSLDRGGGEQYF. The CDR3 DNA is TGCGCCAGCAGCTTGGACAGGGGCGGTGGCGAGCAGTACTTC.